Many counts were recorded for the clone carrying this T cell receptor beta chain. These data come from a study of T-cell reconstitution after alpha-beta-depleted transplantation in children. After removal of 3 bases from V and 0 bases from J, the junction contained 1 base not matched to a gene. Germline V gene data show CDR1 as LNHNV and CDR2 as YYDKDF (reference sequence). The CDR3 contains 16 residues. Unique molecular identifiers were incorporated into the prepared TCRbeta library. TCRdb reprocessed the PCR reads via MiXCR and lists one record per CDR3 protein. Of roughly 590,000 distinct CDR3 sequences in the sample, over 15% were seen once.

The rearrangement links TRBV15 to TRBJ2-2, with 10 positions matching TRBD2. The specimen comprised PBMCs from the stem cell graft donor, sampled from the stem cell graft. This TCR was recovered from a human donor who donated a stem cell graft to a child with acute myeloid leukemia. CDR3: CATSSGLAANTGELFF. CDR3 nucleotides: TGTGCCACCAGCAGTGGACTAGCGGCGAACACCGGGGAGCTGTTTTTT.